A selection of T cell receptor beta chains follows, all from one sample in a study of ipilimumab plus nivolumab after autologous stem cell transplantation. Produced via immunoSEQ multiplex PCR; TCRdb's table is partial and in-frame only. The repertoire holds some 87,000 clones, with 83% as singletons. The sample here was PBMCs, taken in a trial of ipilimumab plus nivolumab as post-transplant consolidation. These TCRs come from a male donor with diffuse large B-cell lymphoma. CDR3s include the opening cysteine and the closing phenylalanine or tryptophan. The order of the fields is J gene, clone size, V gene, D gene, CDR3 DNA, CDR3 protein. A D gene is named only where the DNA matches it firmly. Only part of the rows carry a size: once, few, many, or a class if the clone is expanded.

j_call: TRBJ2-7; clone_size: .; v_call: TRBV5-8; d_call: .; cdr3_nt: TGTGCCAGCAGCTTGGGGGTCGGAAAGACGAGGGACCGCTACGAGCAGTACTTC; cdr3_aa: CASSLGVGKTRDRYEQYF
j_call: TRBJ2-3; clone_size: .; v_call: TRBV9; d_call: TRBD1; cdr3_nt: TGTGCCAGCAGCGCGGACAGGGTAACAGATACGCAGTATTTT; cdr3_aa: CASSADRVTDTQYF
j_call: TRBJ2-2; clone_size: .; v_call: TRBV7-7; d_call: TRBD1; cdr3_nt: TGTGCCAGCAGCCCCTCAGGGGGCGCGGGTCCCGGGGAGCTGTTTTTT; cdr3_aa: CASSPSGGAGPGELFF
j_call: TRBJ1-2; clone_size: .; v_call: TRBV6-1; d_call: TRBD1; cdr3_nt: TGTGCCAGCCAGACAGGGGGCGATGGCTACACCTTC; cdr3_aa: CASQTGGDGYTF
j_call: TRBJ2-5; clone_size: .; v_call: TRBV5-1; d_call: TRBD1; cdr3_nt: TGCGCCAGCAGCTTGGGGACAGGGCCGAGGGAGACCCAGTACTTC; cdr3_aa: CASSLGTGPRETQYF
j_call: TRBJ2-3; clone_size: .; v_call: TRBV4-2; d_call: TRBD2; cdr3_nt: TGTGCCAGCAGCCAACGACTAGCGGGGGGGCTCAGCACAGATACGCAGTATTTT; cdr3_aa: CASSQRLAGGLSTDTQYF
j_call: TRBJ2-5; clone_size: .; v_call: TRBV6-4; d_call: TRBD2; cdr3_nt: TGTGCCAGCAGCCGACTAGCGGGGGGCAGAGAGACCCAGTACTTC; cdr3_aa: CASSRLAGGRETQYF
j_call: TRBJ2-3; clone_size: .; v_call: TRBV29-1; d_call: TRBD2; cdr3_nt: TGCAGCCTCTGGGGGGGAGCTAGCGGCACAGATACGCAGTATTTT; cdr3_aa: CSLWGGASGTDTQYF
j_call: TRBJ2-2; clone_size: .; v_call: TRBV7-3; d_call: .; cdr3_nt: TGTGCCAGCAGCCTCACTTACACCGGGGAGCTGTTTTTT; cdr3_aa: CASSLTYTGELFF
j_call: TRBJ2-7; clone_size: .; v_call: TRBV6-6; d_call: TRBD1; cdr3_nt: TGTGCCAGCAGCCTGGACAGGGGGGCTATCTACGAGCAGTACTTC; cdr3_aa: CASSLDRGAIYEQYF
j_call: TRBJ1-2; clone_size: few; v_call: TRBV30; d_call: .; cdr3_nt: TGTGCCTGGAGTCCAAGTAACTATGGCTACACCTTC; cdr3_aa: CAWSPSNYGYTF
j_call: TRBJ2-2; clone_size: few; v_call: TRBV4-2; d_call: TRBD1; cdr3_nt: TGTGCCAGCAGCCAAGGTCAGGGGGCCCCCGGGGAGCTGTTTTTT; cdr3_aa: CASSQGQGAPGELFF
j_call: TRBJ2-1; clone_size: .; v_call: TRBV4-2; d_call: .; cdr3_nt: TGTGCCAGCAGCCAAGATGCTCGCCCCCGGCTAGGAGGTGAGCAGTTCTTC; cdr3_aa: CASSQDARPRLGGEQFF
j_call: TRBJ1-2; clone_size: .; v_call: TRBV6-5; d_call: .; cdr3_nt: TGTGCCAGCAGTGTACAGGCAAACTATGGCTACACCTTC; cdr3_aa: CASSVQANYGYTF
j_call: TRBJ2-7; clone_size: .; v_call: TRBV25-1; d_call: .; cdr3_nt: TGTGCCAGCAGTGAAGTAGGACCCTACGAGCAGTACTTC; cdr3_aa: CASSEVGPYEQYF
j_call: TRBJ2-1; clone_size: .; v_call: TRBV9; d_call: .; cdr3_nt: TGTGCCAGCAGCCCTATTAACCTACGGGATGAGCAGTTCTTC; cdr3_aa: CASSPINLRDEQFF
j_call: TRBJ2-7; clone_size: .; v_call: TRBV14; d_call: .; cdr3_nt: TGTGCCAGCAGCCAAGTCCGGGCCTACGAGCAGTACTTC; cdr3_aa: CASSQVRAYEQYF
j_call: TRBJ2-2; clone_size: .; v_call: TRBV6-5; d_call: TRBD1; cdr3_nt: TGTGCCAGCAGTTACTCTGGCAGGGGGCATCACGGGGAGCTGTTTTTT; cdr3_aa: CASSYSGRGHHGELFF
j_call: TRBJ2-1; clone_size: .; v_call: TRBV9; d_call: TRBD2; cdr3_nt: TGTGCCAGCAGCGTCCTCGTAGCGGGGGGAAGCTCCTACAATGAGCAGTTCTTC; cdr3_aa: CASSVLVAGGSSYNEQFF
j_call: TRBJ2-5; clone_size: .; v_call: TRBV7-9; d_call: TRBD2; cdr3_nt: TGTGCCAGCAGCTTAACGGGCGGGGGGCAAGAGACCCAGTACTTC; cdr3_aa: CASSLTGGGQETQYF
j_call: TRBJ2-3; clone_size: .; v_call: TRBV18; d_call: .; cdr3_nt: TGTGCCAGCTCACTAATACCCGGGGATACGCAGTATTTT; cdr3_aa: CASSLIPGDTQYF
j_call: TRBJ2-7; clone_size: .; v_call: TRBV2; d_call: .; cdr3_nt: TGTGCCAGCAGTCGGGGCGTCGGCTCCTACGAGCAGTACTTC; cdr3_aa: CASSRGVGSYEQYF
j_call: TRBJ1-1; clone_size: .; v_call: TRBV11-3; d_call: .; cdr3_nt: TGTGCCAGCAGCGCTAGGACAGTTAGGAACACTGAAGCTTTCTTT; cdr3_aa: CASSARTVRNTEAFF
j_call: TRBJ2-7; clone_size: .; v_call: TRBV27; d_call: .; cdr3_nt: TGTGCCAGCAGTTTATTAAGCGGCGGGGTGGGCGAGCAGTACTTC; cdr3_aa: CASSLLSGGVGEQYF
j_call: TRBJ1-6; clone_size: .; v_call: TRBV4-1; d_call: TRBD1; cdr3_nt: TGCGCCAGCAGCCTCACAGGGGACAGGGGAGTAGCACCCCTCCACTTT; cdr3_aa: CASSLTGDRGVAPLHF
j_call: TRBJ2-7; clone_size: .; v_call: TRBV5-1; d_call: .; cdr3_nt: TGCGCCAGCAGCTTGGAGGCAGTTCCCTACGAGCAGTACTTC; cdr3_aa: CASSLEAVPYEQYF
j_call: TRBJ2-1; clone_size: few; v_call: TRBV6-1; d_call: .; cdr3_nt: TGTGCCAGCAGGGACGGGAGCTCCTACAATGAGCAGTTCTTC; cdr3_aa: CASRDGSSYNEQFF
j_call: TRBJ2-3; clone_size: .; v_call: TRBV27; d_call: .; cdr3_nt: TGTGCCAGCAGTTTAACTGCGACTATTCACACAGATACGCAGTATTTT; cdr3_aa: CASSLTATIHTDTQYF
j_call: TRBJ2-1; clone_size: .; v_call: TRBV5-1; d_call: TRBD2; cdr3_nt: TGCGCCAGCAGTGGGGCTAGCGGGCGGATCAATGAGCAGTTCTTC; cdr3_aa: CASSGASGRINEQFF
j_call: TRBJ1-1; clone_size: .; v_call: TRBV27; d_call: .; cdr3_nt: TGTGCCAGCAGTTTAAAGGACATGAACACTGAAGCTTTCTTT; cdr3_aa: CASSLKDMNTEAFF
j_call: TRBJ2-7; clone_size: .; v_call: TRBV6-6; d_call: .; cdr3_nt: TGTGCCAGCAGTTACACAGGTAGGGTCCACGAGCAGTACTTC; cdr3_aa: CASSYTGRVHEQYF
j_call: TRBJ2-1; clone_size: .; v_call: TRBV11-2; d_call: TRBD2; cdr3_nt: TGTGCCAGCAACCAGGAAGCTAGCGGGGGGCCCGATGAGCAGTTCTTC; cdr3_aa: CASNQEASGGPDEQFF
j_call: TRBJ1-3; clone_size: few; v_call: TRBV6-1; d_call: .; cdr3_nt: TGTGCCAGCAGTGAGGTATCAGGGGTTGAAAACACCATATATTTT; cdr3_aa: CASSEVSGVENTIYF
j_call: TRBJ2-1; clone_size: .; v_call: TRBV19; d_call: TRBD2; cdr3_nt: TGTGCCAGTAGTCAGGCAGGGACTAGGCATGAGCAGTTCTTC; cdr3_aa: CASSQAGTRHEQFF
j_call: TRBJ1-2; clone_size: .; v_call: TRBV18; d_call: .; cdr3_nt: TGTGCCAGCTCACCACCGATCAAGGAGGGCTACACCTTC; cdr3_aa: CASSPPIKEGYTF
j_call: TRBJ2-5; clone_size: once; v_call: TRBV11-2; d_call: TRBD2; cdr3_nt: TGTGCCAGCAGCCCTCTAGCGGGGGGGCCGGTTGTGGCAGGGACCCAGTACTTC; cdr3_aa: CASSPLAGGPVVAGTQYF
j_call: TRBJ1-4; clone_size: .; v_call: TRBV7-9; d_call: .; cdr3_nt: TGTGCCAGCAGCCCCACGGGAGCCCTCCATGAAAAACTGTTTTTT; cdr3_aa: CASSPTGALHEKLFF
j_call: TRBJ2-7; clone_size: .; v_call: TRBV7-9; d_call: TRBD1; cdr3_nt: TGTGCCAGCAGCCCAGGCAGGGACAGAACGGCTTCCGAGCAGTACTTC; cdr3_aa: CASSPGRDRTASEQYF
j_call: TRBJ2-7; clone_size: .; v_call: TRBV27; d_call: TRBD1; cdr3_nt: TGTGCCAGCAGTCCCCTCTCTCAGGACAGGGGAGGCGAGCAGTACTTC; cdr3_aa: CASSPLSQDRGGEQYF
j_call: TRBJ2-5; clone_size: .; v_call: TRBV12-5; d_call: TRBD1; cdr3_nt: TGTGCTAGTGGCCCGGGGGGGGACAGGGGGCTGTCACAGTACTTC; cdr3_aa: CASGPGGDRGLSQYF
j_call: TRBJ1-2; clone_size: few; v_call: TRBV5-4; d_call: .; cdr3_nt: TGTGCCAGCAGAGGGACAAACATAAACTATGGCTACACCTTC; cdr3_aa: CASRGTNINYGYTF